These 3 T cell receptor beta chains were sequenced from one sample in a study of T cell clones after liver transplantation. Sequenced by immunoSEQ multiplex PCR; TCRdb stores in-frame clones only, minus some. In the table there are 95,000 to 130,000 clones, just over 90% of which are singletons. The starting material was CD4+ T cells from blood, obtained 12 months after liver transplant. The origin of the receptors is a human patient who received a liver transplant. Some of the T cells might come from the graft donor.

This chain uses TRBV29-1 with TRBJ2-5, with 7 bases fitting TRBD1. This CDR3 region has 13 residues. The trim removed 5 bases at V and 4 bases at J, leaving 7 bases unmatched. CDR1 is SQVTM and CDR2 is ANQGSEA in the germline V gene. The chain's CDR3 is CSVRGLGRETQYF. The CDR3 coding sequence is TGCAGCGTTAGGGGGCTCGGTCGAGAGACCCAGTACTTC.

This rearrangement joins TRBV19 to TRBJ2-5; D is unclear. Trimming left V 5 bases short and J 5 bases short, with 18 bases between. CDR1 is LNHDA and CDR2 is SQIVND in the germline V gene (reference sequence). The CDR3 totals 15 residues. CDR3 DNA: TGTGCCAGTAGTTCAACAGCGACCGCCGGGGAGACCCAGTACTTC. Translated: CASSSTATAGETQYF.

The chain combines TRBV27 with TRBJ1-1; D unresolved. CDR3 length equals 13 residues. Germline CDR1 MNHEY, CDR2 SMNVEV (reference sequence). The V end was cut by 4 bases, the J end by 0 bases, with 6 bases between. In DNA, the CDR3 is TGTGCCAGCAGTTCCTATATGAACACTGAAGCTTTCTTT. This codes for CASSSYMNTEAFF.